Listed below are T cell receptor beta chains from one sample, sequenced in a study of tumor and adjacent non-tumor tissue in lung cancer. TCRdb redid the calling of the multiplex PCR reads with MiXCR, one entry per CDR3 protein. The sample includes approximately 120,000 distinct CDR3 sequences, 60% to 80% of them seen just once. The source material was lung tumor tissue. Receptors were obtained from a woman aged 60-70 years with non-small cell lung cancer. The CDR3 runs from the conserved cysteine through the conserved F or W. A D gene is named only where the DNA matches it firmly. The listing skips clone size in some rows; elsewhere it reads once, few, many or a size class.

size | J | D | V | CDR3 | DNA
. | TRBJ2-7 | . | TRBV11-2 | CVSSLHPQREQYF | TGTGTCAGCAGCCTTCATCCCCAGCGCGAGCAGTACTTC
once | TRBJ2-1 | . | TRBV20-1 | CTLSSYDEQLF | TGCACTCTTAGCTCCTACGATGAGCAGTTATTC
. | TRBJ2-1 | TRBD2 | TRBV11-3 | CACSLDLTSGSHDEEFF | TGTGCCTGCAGCTTAGATTTGACTAGCGGGAGCCACGATGAGGAGTTCTTC
. | TRBJ1-2 | . | TRBV29-1 | CSVGLYGTDYGYNF | TGCAGCGTTGGACTCTACGGGACGGACTATGGCTACAACTTC
many | TRBJ2-3 | . | TRBV28 | CASSPSGSGTDTQYF | TGTGCCAGCAGTCCCTCGGGTAGCGGCACAGATACGCAGTATTTT
many | TRBJ1-4 | . | TRBV4-3 | CASSHDPGEKLFF | TGCGCCAGCAGCCACGACCCGGGTGAAAAACTGTTTTTT
. | TRBJ2-5 | TRBD2 | TRBV6-2/TRBV6-3 | CASSNSSSGRKETQYF | TGTGCCAGCAGTAACTCTTCTAGCGGGAGAAAAGAGACCCAGTACTTT
. | TRBJ2-3 | . | TRBV11-3 | CISSPAGQGGHTQYF | TGTATCAGCAGCCCCGCCGGGCAGGGGGGTCATACGCAGTATTTT
medium-sized | TRBJ2-3 | . | TRBV28 | CASSRTDTQYF | TGTGCCAGCAGTCGCACAGATACGCAGTATTTT
. | TRBJ2-1 | TRBD2 | TRBV4-2 | CASSQEGRGGSVDGQSF | TGTGCAAGCAGCCAAGAAGGGCGGGGGGGATCCGTTGATGGGCAGTCCTTC
. | TRBJ2-3 | TRBD2 | TRBV20-1 | CSVSTGLAGANFGSTQYF | TGCAGTGTTAGTACGGGTCTAGCGGGGGCAAACTTCGGGAGTACGCAGTATTTT
. | TRBJ2-1 | TRBD2 | TRBV9 | CASSDRTSGIHNEQFF | TGTGCCAGCAGCGACCGGACTAGCGGTATCCACAATGAGCAGTTCTTC
. | TRBJ2-3 | . | TRBV7-9 | CASSFSGSMVTDTQYF | TGTGCCAGCAGCTTCTCAGGGAGTATGGTCACAGATACGCAGTATTTT
. | TRBJ2-3 | TRBD2 | TRBV4-3 | CASSQGEAGGGDTQYF | TGCGCCAGCAGCCAAGGTGAAGCGGGAGGGGGAGATACGCAGTATTTT
few | TRBJ2-6 | TRBD1 | TRBV28 | CASSFRGLVGANVLTF | TGTGCCAGCAGTTTCAGGGGGCTGGTGGGGGCCAACGTCCTGACTTTC
. | TRBJ2-7 | TRBD2 | TRBV20-1 | CNARDLASGSYEQYF | TGCAATGCTAGAGATTTGGCTAGCGGCTCCTACGAGCAGTATTTC
. | TRBJ2-1 | TRBD2 | TRBV11-2 | CASNLEGGPDEQFF | TGTGCCAGCAACTTAGAGGGAGGGCCGGATGAGCAGTTCTTC
. | TRBJ2-7 | . | TRBV11-2 | CASSLDDGGLSYEHYF | TGTGCCAGCAGTTTAGATGATGGGGGGCTATCCTACGAGCACTACTTC
. | TRBJ2-1 | . | TRBV11-2 | CTSNSNGRNNEQFF | TGTACCAGCAACTCAAACGGTCGGAACAATGAGCAATTCTTC
. | TRBJ2-1 | TRBD2 | TRBV20-1 | CSDPDAARTSGRGKHFF | TGCAGTGACCCTGATGCCGCGAGGACTAGCGGGAGAGGCAAGCATTTCTTC
once | TRBJ2-3 | TRBD2 | TRBV12-3/TRBV12-4 | CASNYSGRRDTQYF | TGTGCCAGCAATTACAGCGGGAGGCGAGACACGCAGTATTTT
. | TRBJ2-7 | . | TRBV11-3 | CARSLDAGTYEQYF | TGTGCCCGGAGCTTAGATGCGGGAACCTACGAGCAGTACTTC
many | TRBJ2-7 | . | TRBV6-2/TRBV6-3 | CASSTNRGGSSYEQYF | TGTGCCAGCAGTACTAACAGGGGGGGAAGCTCCTACGAGCAGTACTTC
. | TRBJ2-5 | . | TRBV11-3 | CASSLMPGPGRKTQYF | TGTGCCAGCAGCTTAATGCCGGGCCCAGGGAGGAAGACCCAGTACTTC
. | TRBJ2-7 | . | TRBV10-3 | CASKPGEYEQYF | TGTGCCTCTAAGCCCGGAGAATACGAGCAGTACTTC
. | TRBJ1-1 | . | TRBV20-1 | CSVTPGVNTEAFF | TGCAGTGTTACCCCGGGAGTCAATACTGAAGCTTTCTTT
. | TRBJ2-5 | TRBD2 | TRBV7-9 | CASSFSGGARRETQYF | TGTGCCAGCAGCTTTAGCGGGGGGGCTCGCAGAGAGACCCAGTACTTC
few | TRBJ1-1 | . | TRBV2 | CASSGERNTEAFF | TGTGCCAGCAGTGGTGAGAGGAACACTGAAGCTTTCTTT
many | TRBJ1-2 | TRBD1 | TRBV12-3/TRBV12-4 | CASSPGTGGGYTF | TGTGCCAGCAGTCCTGGGACAGGAGGGGGCTACACCTTC